A selection of T cell receptor beta chains follows, all from one sample in a study of shared clonotypes between healthy human individuals. The assay was immunoSEQ multiplex PCR, and TCRdb's table has in-frame clones only and misses some. The top ten clones hold approximately 12% of a sample with about 510,000 clones, roughly 79% of them seen once. Sequencing was done on a sample of PBMCs. These TCRs come from a woman between 35 and 50 years old in good health. Some clones in this sample may be carry-over from other donors' samples. Each CDR3 is given with its conserved first and last residue. Each record gives: V gene, J gene, CDR3 protein.

v_gene: TRBV10-3; j_gene: TRBJ2-3; CDR3aa: CAISEAETRFF
v_gene: TRBV21-1; j_gene: TRBJ2-3; CDR3aa: CASIGSMEITDTQYF
v_gene: TRBV21-1; j_gene: TRBJ2-5; CDR3aa: CASSMGREETQYF
v_gene: TRBV7-2; j_gene: TRBJ2-2; CDR3aa: CASSLGRQGVRAGELFF
v_gene: TRBV6-6; j_gene: TRBJ2-1; CDR3aa: CASSATGTSGSNEQFF
v_gene: TRBV6-6; j_gene: TRBJ1-4; CDR3aa: CASSYDYEKLFF
v_gene: TRBV7-2; j_gene: TRBJ2-2; CDR3aa: CASSPRGGANTGELFF
v_gene: TRBV11-2; j_gene: TRBJ2-7; CDR3aa: CASALAGVREQYF
v_gene: TRBV30; j_gene: TRBJ1-2; CDR3aa: CARTGVGFNYGYTF
v_gene: TRBV23-1; j_gene: TRBJ2-7; CDR3aa: CASSQSETGDYEQYF
v_gene: TRBV5-4; j_gene: TRBJ1-4; CDR3aa: CASSPALVGEKLFF
v_gene: TRBV4-3; j_gene: TRBJ1-6; CDR3aa: CASSQDWGLGSPLHF
v_gene: TRBV18; j_gene: TRBJ1-1; CDR3aa: CASSPEALGWNTEAFF
v_gene: TRBV6-1; j_gene: TRBJ1-2; CDR3aa: CASRVGTGNYGYTF
v_gene: TRBV29-1; j_gene: TRBJ2-3; CDR3aa: CSVRFGGKDTQYF
v_gene: TRBV15; j_gene: TRBJ2-3; CDR3aa: CATRRAGQGADTQYF
v_gene: TRBV29-1; j_gene: TRBJ2-3; CDR3aa: CSVAPSGATDTQYF
v_gene: TRBV28; j_gene: TRBJ1-1; CDR3aa: CASSLHPGGNTEAFF
v_gene: TRBV7-8; j_gene: TRBJ2-4; CDR3aa: CASSRGTSGNFQYF
v_gene: TRBV19; j_gene: TRBJ1-5; CDR3aa: CASSIDRTGNAQPQHF
v_gene: TRBV7-9; j_gene: TRBJ2-7; CDR3aa: CASTRIRGTHYEQYF
v_gene: TRBV7-2; j_gene: TRBJ2-7; CDR3aa: CASSFSGGAPYEQYF
v_gene: TRBV27; j_gene: TRBJ2-4; CDR3aa: CASRHPGQGDIQYF
v_gene: TRBV2; j_gene: TRBJ2-7; CDR3aa: CASSSRPNYEQYF
v_gene: TRBV28; j_gene: TRBJ2-3; CDR3aa: CASSFAGGATDTQYF
v_gene: TRBV7-3; j_gene: TRBJ1-1; CDR3aa: CASSLTPNTEAFF
v_gene: TRBV9; j_gene: TRBJ2-1; CDR3aa: CASSVDTSGGDEQFF
v_gene: TRBV6-5; j_gene: TRBJ2-3; CDR3aa: CASSSGTGHTDTQYF
v_gene: TRBV6-6; j_gene: TRBJ2-7; CDR3aa: CASSYSQGTYEQYF
v_gene: TRBV2; j_gene: TRBJ2-7; CDR3aa: CASKEGLYEQYF
v_gene: TRBV6-1; j_gene: TRBJ2-3; CDR3aa: CASSPSGRFSDTQYF
v_gene: TRBV30; j_gene: TRBJ1-3; CDR3aa: CAWSRPWGGNTIYF
v_gene: TRBV6-1; j_gene: TRBJ2-6; CDR3aa: CASSGRVTGANVLTF
v_gene: TRBV9; j_gene: TRBJ2-3; CDR3aa: CASSVVEGGDTQYF
v_gene: TRBV2; j_gene: TRBJ1-1; CDR3aa: CASSAISRDTEAFF
v_gene: TRBV9; j_gene: TRBJ2-1; CDR3aa: CASSGSRNEQFF
v_gene: TRBV5-5; j_gene: TRBJ2-7; CDR3aa: CASSEDPRDSYEQYF
v_gene: TRBV4-3; j_gene: TRBJ2-2; CDR3aa: CASSQGFRGGELFF
v_gene: TRBV28; j_gene: TRBJ1-2; CDR3aa: CASSTTGFGYTF
v_gene: TRBV5-4; j_gene: TRBJ2-7; CDR3aa: CASSPGLAVAYEQYF
v_gene: TRBV6-5; j_gene: TRBJ2-6; CDR3aa: CASRGLSGANVLTF
v_gene: TRBV2; j_gene: TRBJ1-5; CDR3aa: CASSEDQGGNQPQHF
v_gene: TRBV7-9; j_gene: TRBJ1-4; CDR3aa: CASSLSWEKLFF
v_gene: TRBV18; j_gene: TRBJ1-2; CDR3aa: CASSPREARGEGYTF
v_gene: TRBV25-1; j_gene: TRBJ2-5; CDR3aa: CASSGRDWASVKLETQYF
v_gene: TRBV2; j_gene: TRBJ1-2; CDR3aa: CASSEETGTGGLVTF
v_gene: TRBV27; j_gene: TRBJ2-5; CDR3aa: CASSLETGARQTQYF
v_gene: TRBV19; j_gene: TRBJ1-2; CDR3aa: CASSIPAGKNYGYTF
v_gene: TRBV4-3; j_gene: TRBJ2-3; CDR3aa: CASSPHRSADTQYF
v_gene: TRBV9; j_gene: TRBJ2-3; CDR3aa: CASSYGGRLAAGDTQYF
v_gene: TRBV28; j_gene: TRBJ1-3; CDR3aa: CASTKEAISGNTIYF
v_gene: TRBV4-2; j_gene: TRBJ2-5; CDR3aa: CASSQAIRGRETQYF
v_gene: TRBV27; j_gene: TRBJ2-5; CDR3aa: CASSLSPGASLETQYF
v_gene: TRBV9; j_gene: TRBJ2-7; CDR3aa: CASSPGLLGEQYF